Listed here are 11 T cell receptor beta chains from one sample, sequenced in a study of blood T cell repertoires in COVID-19. The assay was immunoSEQ multiplex PCR, and TCRdb's table has in-frame clones only and misses some. Of roughly 260,000 clones in the sample, around 90% were seen once. The source material was peripheral blood. Receptors originate from a young adult with COVID-19, enrolled during active disease.

The J gene is TRBJ2-7, the V gene TRBV10-1, with D possibly TRBD1 on 6 matching bases. V was shortened by 1 base and J by 0 bases, with 25 bases between the two germline ends. CDR1 and CDR2 from the germline V gene are WNHNN and SYGVQD (reference sequence). The CDR3 sequence is 20 residues long. CDR3 bases: TGCGCCAGCAGTGAGTGGCAGGACAGCCCTTTTATTTATAGCTCCTACGAGCAGTACTTC. Amino acid sequence: CASSEWQDSPFIYSSYEQYF.

The chain couples TRBV5-1 to TRBJ2-1; 7 bases are shared with TRBD1. Germline V gene sequence: CDR1 SGHRS, CDR2 YFSETQ. V shed 4 bases, J shed 0 bases, and the junction held 10 bases outside the gene matches. The CDR3 is 17 amino acids. CDR3 region: CASSLTGMGSSYNEQFF. CDR3 nucleotides: TGCGCCAGCAGCCTGACAGGGATGGGAAGCTCCTACAATGAGCAGTTCTTC.

The V gene is TRBV12-3 or TRBV12-4, the J gene TRBJ2-7, with 10 nucleotides matching TRBD1. V shed 3 bases, J shed 7 bases, and the junction held 3 bases outside the gene matches. This CDR3 spans 13 amino acids. CDR3: CASSFGQGVEQYF. CDR3 in DNA: TGTGCCAGCAGTTTTGGACAGGGGGTAGAGCAGTACTTC.

The V call is TRBV12-2, the J call TRBJ1-2; TRBD1, the table's D call, was not compared with the DNA. TRBV12-2 is noted as a pseudogene. This CDR3 has 15 residues. The CDR3 loop reads CASRLVRTGSYGYTF. CDR3 nucleotides: TGTGCAAGTCGCTTAGTAAGGACAGGGAGCTATGGCTACACCTTC.

With regard to this clone: Its ends do not fully match the called genes, so a read error is possible. This rearrangement joins TRBV5-1 to TRBJ2-4; 12 bases agree with TRBD1. Per germline, CDR1 SGHRS and CDR2 YFSETQ. The CDR3 spans 15 residues. The CDR3 is CASSPGQGARNIQYF. CDR3 DNA sequence: TGCGCCAGCAGCCCGGGACAGGGGGCCAGAAACATTCAGTACTTC.

The chain has TRBV28 and TRBJ2-7; no firm D call. V was trimmed by 4 bases and J by 5 bases, leaving 3 bases between them. This CDR3 is 10 amino acids long. Germline lookup yields CDR1 MDHEN and CDR2 SYDVKM. The DNA for the CDR3 is TGTGCCAGCAGTTATAACGAGCAGTACTTC. Its protein is CASSYNEQYF.

This clone was seen only a few times. The chain is built from TRBV11-2 and TRBJ1-4; D is uncertain. Germline CDR1 SGHAT, CDR2 FQNNGV. V was pared by 2 bases and J by 7 bases, with 11 bases between. The CDR3 is 14 amino acids. The CDR3 DNA follows: TGTGCCAGCAGCTTAACCTGGGCCACTGAAAAACTGTTTTTT. This sequence encodes CASSLTWATEKLFF.

J is TRBJ1-1 and V is TRBV7-2; D perhaps matches TRBD1 (6 bases). V lost 3 bases, J lost 10 bases, and 15 bases lay in between. Germline V lookup: CDR1 SGHTA, CDR2 FQGNSA. This CDR3 has 13 amino acids. The CDR3 sequence: CASSFQGQVRAFF. CDR3 bases: TGTGCCAGCAGCTTTCAGGGGCAGGTGAGAGCTTTCTTT.

This rearrangement joins TRBV6-6 to TRBJ1-3; D gene ambiguous. The CDR3 has 13 residues. The ends were cut back, 8 bases at V and 0 bases at J, with 8 bases in the middle. Germline CDR1 is MNHNY and CDR2 is SVGAGI (reference sequence). The CDR3 region is CASVAHSGNTIYF. Written as DNA, the CDR3 is TGTGCCAGCGTCGCACACTCTGGAAACACCATATATTTT.

The chain employs TRBV3-1 (or the pseudogene TRBV3-2) and TRBJ2-1; a possible D gene is TRBD2 (5 bases). CDR3 length: 14 residues. CDR1 is LGHDT and CDR2 is YNNKEL in the germline V gene (reference sequence). The V end lost 2 bases, the J end lost 3 bases, and 8 bases lay between the germline ends. DNA of the CDR3: TGTGCCAGCAGCCAACTGGACTTCTACAATGAGCAGTTCTTC. Protein product: CASSQLDFYNEQFF.

V gene TRBV11-3 combines with J gene TRBJ2-3; D might be TRBD2 (6 bases). Germline V gives CDR1 SGHNT, CDR2 YENEEA. Trimming shortened V by 5 bases and J by 5 bases, and 17 bases separated the two germline ends. The CDR3 spans 15 residues. CDR3 DNA sequence: TGTGCCAGCAGCCTAGTCGGCGGGACGGAAGATACGCAGTATTTT. Amino acid sequence: CASSLVGGTEDTQYF.